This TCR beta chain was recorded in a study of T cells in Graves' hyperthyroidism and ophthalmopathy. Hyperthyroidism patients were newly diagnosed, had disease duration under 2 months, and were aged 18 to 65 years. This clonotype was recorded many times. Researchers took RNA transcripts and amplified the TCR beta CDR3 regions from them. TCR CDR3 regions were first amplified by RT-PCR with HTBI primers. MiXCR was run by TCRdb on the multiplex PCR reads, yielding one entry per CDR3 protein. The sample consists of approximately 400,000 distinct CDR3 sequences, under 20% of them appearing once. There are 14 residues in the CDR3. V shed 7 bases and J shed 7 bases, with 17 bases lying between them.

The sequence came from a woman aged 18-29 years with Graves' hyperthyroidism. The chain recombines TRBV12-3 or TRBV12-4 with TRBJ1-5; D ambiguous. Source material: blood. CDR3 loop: CASKIGGVGQPQHF. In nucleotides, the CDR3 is TGTGCCAGCAAAATTGGTGGGGTGGGGCAGCCCCAGCATTTT.